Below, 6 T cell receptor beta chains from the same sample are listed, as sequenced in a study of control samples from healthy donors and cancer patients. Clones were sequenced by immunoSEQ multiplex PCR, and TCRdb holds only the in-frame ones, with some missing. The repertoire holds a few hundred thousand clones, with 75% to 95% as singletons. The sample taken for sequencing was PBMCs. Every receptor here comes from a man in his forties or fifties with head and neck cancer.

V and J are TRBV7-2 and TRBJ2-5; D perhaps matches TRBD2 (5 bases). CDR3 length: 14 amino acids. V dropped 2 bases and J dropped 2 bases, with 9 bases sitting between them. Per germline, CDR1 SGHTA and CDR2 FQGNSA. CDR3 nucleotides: TGTGCCAGCAGCTTATTCGGACTTCAAGAGACCCAGTACTTC. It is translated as CASSLFGLQETQYF. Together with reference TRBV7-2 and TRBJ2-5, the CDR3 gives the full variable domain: GAGVSQSPSNKVTEKGKDVELRCDPISGHTALYWYRQSLGQGLEFLIYFQGNSAPDKSGLPSDRFSAERTGGSVSTLTIQRTQQEDSAVYLCASSLFGLQETQYFGPGTRLLVL.

CDR3 in amino acids: CASSYGKPGNTIYF. The CDR3 region has the DNA TGTGCCAGCAGTTACGGGAAGCCTGGAAACACCATATATTTT. The chain combines TRBV6-5 with TRBJ1-3; no definite D call. The CDR3 is 14 residues long. The ends were cut back, 2 bases at V and 2 bases at J, with 7 bases in the middle. Germline V gene lookup returns CDR1 MNHEY and CDR2 SVGAGI.

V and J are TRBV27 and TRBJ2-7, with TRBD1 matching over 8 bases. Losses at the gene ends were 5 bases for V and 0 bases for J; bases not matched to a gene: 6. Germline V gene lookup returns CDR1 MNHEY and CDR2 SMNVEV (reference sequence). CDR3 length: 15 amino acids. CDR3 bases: TGTGCCAGCAGTACCCGACAGGGGAGCTCCTACGAGCAGTACTTC. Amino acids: CASSTRQGSSYEQYF.

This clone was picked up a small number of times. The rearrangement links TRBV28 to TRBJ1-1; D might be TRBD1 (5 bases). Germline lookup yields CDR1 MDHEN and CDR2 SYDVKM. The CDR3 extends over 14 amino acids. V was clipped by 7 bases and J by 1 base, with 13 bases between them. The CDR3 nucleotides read TGTGCCAGCACTTCCCAGGGAGCGAACACTGAAGCTTTCTTT. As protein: CASTSQGANTEAFF.

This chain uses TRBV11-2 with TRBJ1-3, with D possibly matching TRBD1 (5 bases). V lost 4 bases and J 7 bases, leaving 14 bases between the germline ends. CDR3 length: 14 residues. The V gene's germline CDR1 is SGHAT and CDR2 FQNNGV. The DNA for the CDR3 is TGTGCCAGCAGCTCGATCCCTGGGGGGAACACCATATATTTT. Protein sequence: CASSSIPGGNTIYF.

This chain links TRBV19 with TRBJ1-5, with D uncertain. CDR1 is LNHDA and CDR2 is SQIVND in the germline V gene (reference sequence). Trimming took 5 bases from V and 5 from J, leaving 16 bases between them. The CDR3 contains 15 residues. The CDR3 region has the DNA TGTGCCAGTAGTGAGGTCCCGGGGTCGGATCAGCCCCAGCATTTT. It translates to CASSEVPGSDQPQHF.